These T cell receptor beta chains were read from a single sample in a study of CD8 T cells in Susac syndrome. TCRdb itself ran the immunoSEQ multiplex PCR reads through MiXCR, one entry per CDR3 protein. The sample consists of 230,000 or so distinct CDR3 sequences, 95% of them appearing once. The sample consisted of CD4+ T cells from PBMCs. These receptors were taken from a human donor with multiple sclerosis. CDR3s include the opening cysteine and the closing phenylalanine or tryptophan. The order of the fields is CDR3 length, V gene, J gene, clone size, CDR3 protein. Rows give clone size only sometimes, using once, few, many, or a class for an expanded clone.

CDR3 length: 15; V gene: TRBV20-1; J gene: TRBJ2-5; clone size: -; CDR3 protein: CSARDPRGAGETQYF
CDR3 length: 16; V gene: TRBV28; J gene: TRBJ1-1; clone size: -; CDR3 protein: CASSSPKGTADTEAFF
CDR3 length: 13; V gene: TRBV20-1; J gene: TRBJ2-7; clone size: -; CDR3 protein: CSASISPSYEQYF
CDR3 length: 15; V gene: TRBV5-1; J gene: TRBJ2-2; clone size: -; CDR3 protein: CASSLQGSEAGELFF
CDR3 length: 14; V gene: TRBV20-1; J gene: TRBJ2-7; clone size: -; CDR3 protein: CSAHGLARPYEQYF
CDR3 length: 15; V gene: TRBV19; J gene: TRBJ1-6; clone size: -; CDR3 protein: CASRRWGSYNSPLHF
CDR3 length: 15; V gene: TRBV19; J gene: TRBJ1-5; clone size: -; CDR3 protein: CASSMFGGGGQPQHF
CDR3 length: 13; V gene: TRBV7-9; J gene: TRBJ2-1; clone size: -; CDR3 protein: CASSSSDRGEQFF
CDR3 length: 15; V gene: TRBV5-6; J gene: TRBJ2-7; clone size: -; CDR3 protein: CASSPSAGAVNEQYF
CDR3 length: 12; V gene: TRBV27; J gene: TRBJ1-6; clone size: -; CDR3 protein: CASRERFGTLHF
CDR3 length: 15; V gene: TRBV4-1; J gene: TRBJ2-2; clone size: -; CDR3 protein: CASSQEGLVTGELFF
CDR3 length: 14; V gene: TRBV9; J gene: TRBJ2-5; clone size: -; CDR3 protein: CASSVAPSAETQYF
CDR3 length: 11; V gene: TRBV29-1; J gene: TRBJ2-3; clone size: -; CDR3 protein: CSGTGAITQYF
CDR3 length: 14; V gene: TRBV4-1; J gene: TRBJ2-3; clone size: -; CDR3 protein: CASSPAPITDTQYF
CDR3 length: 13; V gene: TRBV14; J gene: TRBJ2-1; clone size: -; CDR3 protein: CASSQVITNEQFF
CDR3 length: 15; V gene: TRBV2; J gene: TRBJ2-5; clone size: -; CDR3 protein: CASRPGQLPQETQYF
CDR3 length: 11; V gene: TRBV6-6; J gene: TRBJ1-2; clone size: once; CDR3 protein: CASSFEAGYTF
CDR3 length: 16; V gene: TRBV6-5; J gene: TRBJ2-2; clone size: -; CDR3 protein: CASSYSYYLSTGELFF
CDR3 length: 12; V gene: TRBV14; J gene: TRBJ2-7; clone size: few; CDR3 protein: CASSRSSYEQYF
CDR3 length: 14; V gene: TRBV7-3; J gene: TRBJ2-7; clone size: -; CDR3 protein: CASSTGLARSEQYF
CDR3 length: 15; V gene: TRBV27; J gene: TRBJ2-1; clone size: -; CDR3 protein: CASSLSFKEKDEQFF
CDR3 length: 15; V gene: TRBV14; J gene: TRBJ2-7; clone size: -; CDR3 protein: CASSQRRDLIYEQYF
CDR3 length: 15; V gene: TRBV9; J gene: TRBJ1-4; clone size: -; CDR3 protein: CASSARGDSPENLFF
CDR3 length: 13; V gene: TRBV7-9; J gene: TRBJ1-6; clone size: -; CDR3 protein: CASSFRKISPLHF
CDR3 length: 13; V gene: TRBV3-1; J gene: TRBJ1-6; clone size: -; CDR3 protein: CASSQKGSRPLHF
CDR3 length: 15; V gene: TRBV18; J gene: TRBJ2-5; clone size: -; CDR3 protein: CASSPQLGLKETQYF
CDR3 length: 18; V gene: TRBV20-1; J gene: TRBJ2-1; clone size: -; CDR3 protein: CSANPDRGLKVSYNEQFF
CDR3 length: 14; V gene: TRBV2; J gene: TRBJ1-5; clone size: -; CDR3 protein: CASKWGQGNQPQHF
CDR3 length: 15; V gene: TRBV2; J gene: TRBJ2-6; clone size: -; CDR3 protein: CASRGQYSGANVLTF
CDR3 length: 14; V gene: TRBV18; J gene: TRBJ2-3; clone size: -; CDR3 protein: CASSPPSQGHTQYF
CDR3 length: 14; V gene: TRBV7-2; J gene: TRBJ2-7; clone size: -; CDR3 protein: CASSLALSSYEQYF
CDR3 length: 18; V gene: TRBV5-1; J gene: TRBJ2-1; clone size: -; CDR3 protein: CASSLLPDRGHGGNEQFF
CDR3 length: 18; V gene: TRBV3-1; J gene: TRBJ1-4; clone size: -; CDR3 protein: CASKGGRTGVSIGEKLFF
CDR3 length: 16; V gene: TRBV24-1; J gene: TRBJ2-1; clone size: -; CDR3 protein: CATSEAGQTKRDEQFF
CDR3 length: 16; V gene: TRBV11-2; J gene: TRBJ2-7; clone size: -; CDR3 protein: CASSSYRLAGGYEQYF
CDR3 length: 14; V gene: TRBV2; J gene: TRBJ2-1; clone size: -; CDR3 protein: CASKREVSYNEQFF
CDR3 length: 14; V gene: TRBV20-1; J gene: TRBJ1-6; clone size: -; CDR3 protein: CSAARDRRNSPLHF
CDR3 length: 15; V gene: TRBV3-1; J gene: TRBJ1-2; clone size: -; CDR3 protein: CASSQGLGQNYGYTF
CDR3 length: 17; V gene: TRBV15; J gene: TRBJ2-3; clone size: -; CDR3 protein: CATSRELPGLAGDTQYF
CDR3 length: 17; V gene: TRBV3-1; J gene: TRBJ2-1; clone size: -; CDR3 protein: CASSPLSGRSSYNEQFF
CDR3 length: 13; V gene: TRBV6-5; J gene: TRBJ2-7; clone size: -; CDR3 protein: CASSYRTSYEQYF
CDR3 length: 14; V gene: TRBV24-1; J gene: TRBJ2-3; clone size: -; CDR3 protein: CATSGTTGFDTQYF
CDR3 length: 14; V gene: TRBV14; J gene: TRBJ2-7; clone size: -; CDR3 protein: CASSSGLVFHEQYF
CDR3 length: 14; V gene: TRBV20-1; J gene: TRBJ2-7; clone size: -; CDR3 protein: CSASSRVEAYEQYF
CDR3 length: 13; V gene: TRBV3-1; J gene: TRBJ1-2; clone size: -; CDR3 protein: CASSQVADYGYTF
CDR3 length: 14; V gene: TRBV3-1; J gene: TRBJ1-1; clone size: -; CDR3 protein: CASTLQTANTEAFF
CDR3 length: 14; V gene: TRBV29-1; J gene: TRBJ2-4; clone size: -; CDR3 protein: CSVVLDRGRPIQYF
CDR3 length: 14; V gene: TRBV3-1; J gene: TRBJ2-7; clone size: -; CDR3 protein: CASSSGTQAYEQYF
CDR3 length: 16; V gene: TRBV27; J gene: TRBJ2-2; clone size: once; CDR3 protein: CASSRRTGGNTGELFF
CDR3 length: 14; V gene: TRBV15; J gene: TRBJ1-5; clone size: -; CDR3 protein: CATSNGLSNQPQHF
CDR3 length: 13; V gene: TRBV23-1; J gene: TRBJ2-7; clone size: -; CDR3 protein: CASTQPWGYEQYF
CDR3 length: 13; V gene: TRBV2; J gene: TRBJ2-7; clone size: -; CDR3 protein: CASKRDTLYEQYF
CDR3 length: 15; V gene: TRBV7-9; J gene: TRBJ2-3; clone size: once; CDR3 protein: CASRQGQPTTDTQYF